This note documents a single T cell receptor beta chain sequence. Its antigen is currently unknown. The germline gives CDR1 SGHTA, CDR2 FQGNSA. The V end lost 1 base, the J end lost 6 bases, and 10 bases lay between the germline ends. The CDR3 spans 13 residues. What was sequenced were expressed TCRB transcripts, since all of the isolated RNA had been reverse transcribed. Repertoires were generated with immunoSEQ multiplex PCR, while TCRdb's copy carries only in-frame clones and drops some. Of a few hundred thousand clones listed, roughly 16% are singletons. This entry belongs to a study of beta chain features in type 1 diabetes. As for the study in general: The study examined some 110,000,000 sorted cells across all samples. Findings and limits, study-wide: Patients with type 1 diabetes carried fewer insertions and had more deletions at their VDJ junctions. Shortening of TCRB CDR3s, moderate but significant, appeared in all four CD4+ subsets of Type 1 diabetes patients. The study notes PCR might favor shorter templates equally in patients and controls.

Blood was drawn once from each donor into heparinised tubes. The draws averaged approximately 110 mL. The rearrangement joins TRBV7-2 to TRBJ2-7; D might be TRBD2 (5 bases). Sequencing was done on a sample of naive CD4+ T cells from blood. The sequence was obtained from a man younger than 45 with type 1 diabetes. The CDR3, as DNA: TGTGCCAGCAGCTTAGGGCTAGCTGGCGAGCAGTACTTC. It codes for CASSLGLAGEQYF.